Listed below are T cell receptor beta chains from one sample, sequenced in a study of T cell responses to AZD1222 COVID-19 vaccine. The protocol was immunoSEQ multiplex PCR, while the TCRdb copy is restricted to in-frame clones and leaves out a portion. The table lists approximately 150,000 clones, about 91% of them singletons. The material was peripheral blood, obtained on day 0 of MenACWY control vaccination. The source is an adult in good health. Both conserved end residues are part of each CDR3. The order of the fields is J gene, D gene, V gene, clone size, CDR3 DNA, CDR3 protein. D genes are given only for firm matches. Expanded clones are given a class, and other clones once, few, many or no size at all.

>TRBJ1-1|-|TRBV18|-
TGTGCCAGCTCAGTCGGGGGCGAGGACACTGAAGCTTTCTTT
CASSVGGEDTEAFF
>TRBJ2-7|-|TRBV18|few
TGTGCCAGCTCACCACCGGCCGGGGTGGGCGAGCAGTACTTC
CASSPPAGVGEQYF
>TRBJ2-3|TRBD2|TRBV7-8|-
TGTGCCAGCAGCTTGGGGACTAGCGGGACTAGCACAGATACGCAGTATTTT
CASSLGTSGTSTDTQYF
>TRBJ2-1|TRBD2|TRBV7-2|-
TGTGCCAGCAGCTTAGCGGGGGGGTACAAGTTCTTC
CASSLAGGYKFF
>TRBJ2-3|TRBD1|TRBV7-6|-
TGTGCCAGCAGCATGACAGGGGGAGATGTGGGAGATACGCAGTATTTT
CASSMTGGDVGDTQYF
>TRBJ1-2|-|TRBV19|few
TGTGCCAGTAGTTCTCGGGGCAGTAACTATGGCTACACCTTC
CASSSRGSNYGYTF
>TRBJ1-1|-|TRBV7-9|-
TGTGCCAGCAGCTCCGGGGTTCTACCTGAAGCTTTCTTT
CASSSGVLPEAFF
>TRBJ2-7|-|TRBV3-1/TRBV3-2|-
TGTGCCAGCAGCCGAGTACAGGGCACCGAGCAGTACTTC
CASSRVQGTEQYF
>TRBJ1-2|TRBD1|TRBV10-3|-
TGTGCCATCAGTGAGTCCAGGGGGAATTATGGCTACACCTTC
CAISESRGNYGYTF
>TRBJ1-1|-|TRBV7-9|few
TGTGCCAGCAGCGTCACAAGGACGGAGAACACTGAAGCTTTCTTT
CASSVTRTENTEAFF
>TRBJ1-1|TRBD1|TRBV3-1/TRBV3-2|-
TGTGCCAGCAGCCACCGGGACAGGGGCACTGAAGCTTTCTTT
CASSHRDRGTEAFF
>TRBJ1-4|TRBD1|TRBV9|once
TGTGCCAGCAGCGTAGGAAGACAGGGTAGGGCAACTAATGAAAAACTGTTTTTT
CASSVGRQGRATNEKLFF
>TRBJ2-7|-|TRBV5-5|-
TGTGCCAGCAGCTTCTTCGGGGAATCCTACGAGCAGTACTTC
CASSFFGESYEQYF
>TRBJ1-5|-|TRBV27|-
TGTGCCAGCAGTCGCCAAAGTAATAGCAATCAGCCCCAGCATTTT
CASSRQSNSNQPQHF
>TRBJ1-3|-|TRBV2|once
TGTGCCAGCAGTGGTGTGCTTTCAGGAAACACCATATATTTT
CASSGVLSGNTIYF
>TRBJ1-1|-|TRBV3-1/TRBV3-2|once
TGTGCCAGCAGCCCCTCAATGGGGGGCCGGGACACTGAAGCTTTCTTT
CASSPSMGGRDTEAFF
>TRBJ2-7|-|TRBV2|-
TGTGCCAGCAGCCTGGCGGGACCCTCCTACGAGCAGTACTTC
CASSLAGPSYEQYF
>TRBJ2-7|TRBD2|TRBV7-8|once
TGTGCCAGCAGCTTGCCCGGACTAGCCTATTCCTACGAGCAGTACTTC
CASSLPGLAYSYEQYF
>TRBJ2-7|-|TRBV5-6|once
TGTGCCAGCAGCCATCGGAGGACCTACGAGCAGTACTTC
CASSHRRTYEQYF
>TRBJ2-5|-|TRBV24-1|-
TGTGCCACCAGTGACTTTTCTATCCAAGAGACCCAGTACTTC
CATSDFSIQETQYF
>TRBJ2-3|-|TRBV19|-
TGTGCCAGTAGTCCCTTCGCGGGGCCTAGCACAGATACGCAGTATTTT
CASSPFAGPSTDTQYF
>TRBJ1-1|-|TRBV3-1/TRBV3-2|-
TGTGCCAGCAGCCAAGATGTGGCGGGGGTGACTGAAGCTTTCTTT
CASSQDVAGVTEAFF
>TRBJ2-7|-|TRBV3-1/TRBV3-2|-
TGTGCCAGCAGCCCGCAACAGGGTAACTACGAGCAGTACTTC
CASSPQQGNYEQYF
>TRBJ1-5|-|TRBV5-4|-
TGTGCCAGCAGCTTGGATAGCAATCAGCCCCAGCATTTT
CASSLDSNQPQHF
>TRBJ1-2|-|TRBV11-2|-
TGTGCCAGCAGCTTATGGGGGAGGGAAACTAACTATGGCTACACCTTC
CASSLWGRETNYGYTF
>TRBJ2-6|-|TRBV27|-
TGTGCCAGCAGCAGTATGGGGTCTGGGGCCAACGTCCTGACTTTC
CASSSMGSGANVLTF
>TRBJ2-5|-|TRBV28|-
TGTGCCAGCAGTCCTCCTCCGGGGCGCCAAGAGACCCAGTACTTC
CASSPPPGRQETQYF
>TRBJ2-7|-|TRBV18|-
TGTGCCAGCTCACCCCGGGCGAACTACGAGCAGTACTTC
CASSPRANYEQYF
>TRBJ2-1|-|TRBV9|-
TGTGCCAGCAGCGTCCTGGGGACCGGGGACATAAACAATGAGCAGTTCTTC
CASSVLGTGDINNEQFF
>TRBJ1-3|-|TRBV5-1|-
TGCGCCAGCAGCTTAGCGGCAGAAAACACCATATATTTT
CASSLAAENTIYF
>TRBJ2-1|TRBD2|TRBV15|-
TGTGCCACCAGCACAAGAGGACTAGCGGGAGGGCCCTCGTCCTACAATGAGCAGTTCTTC
CATSTRGLAGGPSSYNEQFF
>TRBJ2-3|TRBD2|TRBV10-1|-
TGCGCCAGCAGGGCCGGGACTAGCCATGAAACAGATACGCAGTATTTT
CASRAGTSHETDTQYF
>TRBJ1-2|TRBD1|TRBV19|-
TGTGCCAGTACCCCCCGACAGGGGGAGAGAGGCTACACCTTC
CASTPRQGERGYTF
>TRBJ2-5|TRBD2|TRBV6-6|-
TGTGCCAGCAGTTCCGGGACTATTGGGACCCAGTACTTC
CASSSGTIGTQYF
>TRBJ2-7|TRBD1|TRBV12-3/TRBV12-4|-
TGTGCCAGCAGCCCGGGACAGGGCTACGAGCAGTACTTC
CASSPGQGYEQYF